Listed below are T cell receptor beta chains from one sample, sequenced in a study of T cell responses to AZD1222 COVID-19 vaccine. Assay: immunoSEQ multiplex PCR; the TCRdb copy retains only in-frame clones and omits some. The sample shows around 66,000 clones, approximately 79% of them seen only once. The specimen was peripheral blood, collected on day 0 of MenACWY control vaccination. These receptor sequences come from an adult in good health. The CDR3 runs from the conserved cysteine through the conserved F or W. A D gene is named only where the DNA matches it firmly. Only some rows state a clone size, as once, few, many or a class for expanded clones.

len: 15
abundance: NA
d_gene: NA
j_gene: TRBJ2-2
v_gene: TRBV5-1
CDR3nt: TGCGCCAGCAGCGCCTCTATGGGGGGCGGCGGGGAGCTGTTTTTT
CDR3aa: CASSASMGGGGELFF

len: 16
abundance: NA
d_gene: TRBD2
j_gene: TRBJ2-2
v_gene: TRBV5-1
CDR3nt: TGCGCCAGCAGCTCGAGGGACGGGAGGGACACCGGGGAGCTGTTTTTT
CDR3aa: CASSSRDGRDTGELFF

len: 14
abundance: few
d_gene: TRBD1
j_gene: TRBJ2-2
v_gene: TRBV9
CDR3nt: TGTGCCAGTGGCCAGGGACAGACAACCGGGGAGCTGTTTTTT
CDR3aa: CASGQGQTTGELFF

len: 14
abundance: NA
d_gene: NA
j_gene: TRBJ1-2
v_gene: TRBV5-4
CDR3nt: TGTGCCAGCAGCTTGCAGCTCCCCGGTTATGGCTACACCTTC
CDR3aa: CASSLQLPGYGYTF

len: 16
abundance: NA
d_gene: NA
j_gene: TRBJ1-2
v_gene: TRBV12-2
CDR3nt: TGTGCAAGTCGCTCCTCTTCAGGGGCCGTTAACTATGGCTACACCTTC
CDR3aa: CASRSSSGAVNYGYTF

len: 13
abundance: NA
d_gene: NA
j_gene: TRBJ2-7
v_gene: TRBV29-1
CDR3nt: TGCAGCGTTGAAGCGGGACCTTCCTACGAGCAGTACTTC
CDR3aa: CSVEAGPSYEQYF

len: 14
abundance: NA
d_gene: NA
j_gene: TRBJ1-5
v_gene: TRBV3-1/TRBV3-2
CDR3nt: TGTGCCAGCAGCCAAGGACAGGTCGGTCAGCCCCAGCATTTT
CDR3aa: CASSQGQVGQPQHF

len: 17
abundance: once
d_gene: NA
j_gene: TRBJ2-1
v_gene: TRBV28
CDR3nt: TGTGCCAGCAGTTTAAGTAAACGTGCGGGACGGAGCAATGAGCAGTTCTTC
CDR3aa: CASSLSKRAGRSNEQFF

len: 14
abundance: few
d_gene: NA
j_gene: TRBJ1-3
v_gene: TRBV7-2
CDR3nt: TGTGCCAGCAGCTCCCGGACCTCTGGAAACACCATATATTTT
CDR3aa: CASSSRTSGNTIYF

len: 17
abundance: NA
d_gene: TRBD2
j_gene: TRBJ2-5
v_gene: TRBV19
CDR3nt: TGTGCCAGTAGTATAAGGCTTGGCGGGGGGGCGAGAGAGACCCAGTACTTC
CDR3aa: CASSIRLGGGARETQYF

len: 13
abundance: NA
d_gene: NA
j_gene: TRBJ2-3
v_gene: TRBV30
CDR3nt: TGTGCCTGGAGTATAGGGGTGGGCGATACGCAGTATTTT
CDR3aa: CAWSIGVGDTQYF

len: 14
abundance: NA
d_gene: TRBD2
j_gene: TRBJ2-7
v_gene: TRBV5-6
CDR3nt: TGTGCCAGCAGCCCGGGCGGGACTACCTACGAGCAGTACTTC
CDR3aa: CASSPGGTTYEQYF

len: 18
abundance: NA
d_gene: TRBD1
j_gene: TRBJ1-2
v_gene: TRBV4-1
CDR3nt: TGCGCCAGCAGCCAAGAGTCCGGGCGGACAGGTATCCGGTATGGCTACACCTTC
CDR3aa: CASSQESGRTGIRYGYTF

len: 15
abundance: NA
d_gene: TRBD1
j_gene: TRBJ1-6
v_gene: TRBV5-1
CDR3nt: TGCGCCAGCAGCTTGATCGGGACAGCTAATTCACCCCTCCACTTT
CDR3aa: CASSLIGTANSPLHF

len: 15
abundance: NA
d_gene: NA
j_gene: TRBJ1-2
v_gene: TRBV19
CDR3nt: TGTGCCAGTAGTAGCCCTGGGCGACAGACCTATGGCTACACCTTC
CDR3aa: CASSSPGRQTYGYTF